This T cell receptor beta chain emerged from a study of T cells in Graves' hyperthyroidism and ophthalmopathy (dated by TCRdb to the late 2010s). Background on the whole study: Peripheral blood was collected at initial diagnosis, before any treatment. To identify TCR V-J signatures that set the groups apart, the researchers used a discovery cohort of 100 patients, made up of under 45 with Graves' ophthalmopathy and 57 with stable Graves' hyperthyroidism. Prospective prediction of ophthalmopathy was tested in an independent validation cohort of some 20 hyperthyroidism patients and 17 patients who later progressed to ophthalmopathy. The 100 discovery patients were divided at random into training and test sets in a 7:3 ratio. The study also compared thyroid tissue and blood T-cell repertoires from five or six Graves' hyperthyroidism patients. After sampling, hyperthyroidism patients received methimazole starting at 30 mg daily, and ophthalmopathy patients received high-dose intravenous methylprednisolone. According to the paper, TCR Vbeta CDR3 sequencing was carried out on more than 120 peripheral blood samples, which came from about 45 ophthalmopathy, under 80 hyperthyroidism and about 17 progressor patients.

V and J lose 0 bases and 3 bases, and a span of 17 bases separates them. From the germline V gene, CDR1 is SGHAT and CDR2 is FQNNGV. The CDR3 numbers 17 residues from cysteine through phenylalanine. Only the CDR3 DNA stays, 51 bases, in frame from base 1. Ophthalmopathy patients had moderately to severely active disease, Clinical Activity Score of at least 3, NOSPECS grade of at least 4, and duration under 3 months. The study excluded patients with uncontrolled infections, other autoimmune diseases, pregnancy or lactation. Diagnoses were based on clinical symptoms, serum thyroxine and TRAb, thyroid ultrasound and orbital computed tomography. PBMCs were isolated from more than 9 ml of fresh peripheral blood by Ficoll-Paque density gradient centrifugation. Total RNA was extracted with Trizol reagent, and quality was checked on an Agilent 2100 Bioanalyzer. As concerns this clonotype: Its recognized antigen is unknown. This may stem from a read error, because a much larger clone lies one nucleotide away.

The TCR beta CDR3 regions were amplified from the RNA transcripts. The first round of RT-PCR for the TCR CDR3 was performed with the HTBI primer set and the Qiagen OneStep RT-PCR kit. A second multiplex PCR round built the libraries, followed by size selection and purification. The libraries were sequenced on an Illumina HiSeq2000 using paired-end 100 bp reads. Concerning the study's data processing: Raw data were processed with SOAPnuke, discarding reads with adapters, uncalled bases, mean Phred below 15, or no exact constant-primer or identifier match. COPE v1.2.5 was used to merge high-quality paired reads, and clonotypes were defined as unique nucleotide sequences. MiTCR v1.1 was used to align the clonotypes against IMGT TRBV, TRBD and TRBJ reference segments. Only V-J combinations with frequency above 0.0001, covering roughly 99% of repertoires, were analysed. A TCS score was defined as the ratio of F50 (clonal expansion) to E x V (chaos), with BLOSUM62-based TCRdist applied between CDR3 peptides within each V-J. Welch's t-statistics and random forest reduced around 510 V-J features to under 15, which were used in a naive Bayes classifier (R e1071). In-frame beta chains were kept once TCRdb had trimmed the public reads at Q25 with fastp and called clones with MiXCR. Rows are combined by CDR3 protein, so each entry shows the most common genes and DNA. The authors' filters were not applied to this entry. A total of about 640,000 distinct CDR3 sequences appear in this sample, around 21% of them only once. Jointly, the top ten make up roughly 30% of the sample.

General conclusions and limits of the study: No statistical method was used to set the sample size in advance, and investigators knew the group allocation. In validation, the model predicted progression to ophthalmopathy a median of approximately 6.3 months before onset, with roughly 70% sensitivity and roughly 77% specificity. Most expanded thyroid clonotypes (frequency above 0.001) were also found in blood, which suggests that blood repertoires may mirror thyroid immune responses. In cross-validation, a model built on a 13 V-J signature told ophthalmopathy apart from stable hyperthyroidism with under 90% sensitivity and approximately 81% specificity, and in testing the same model reached 80%/75%.

The receptor comes from a man between 25 and 39 years old with Graves' ophthalmopathy. The sample taken for sequencing was blood. The sequence links TRBV11-2 to TRBJ1-1; the D gene lacks a confident call. CDR3 loop: CASSLDQNKEADTEAFF. Here is the DNA: TGTGCCAGCAGCTTAGATCAAAACAAGGAGGCGGACACTGAAGCTTTCTTT.